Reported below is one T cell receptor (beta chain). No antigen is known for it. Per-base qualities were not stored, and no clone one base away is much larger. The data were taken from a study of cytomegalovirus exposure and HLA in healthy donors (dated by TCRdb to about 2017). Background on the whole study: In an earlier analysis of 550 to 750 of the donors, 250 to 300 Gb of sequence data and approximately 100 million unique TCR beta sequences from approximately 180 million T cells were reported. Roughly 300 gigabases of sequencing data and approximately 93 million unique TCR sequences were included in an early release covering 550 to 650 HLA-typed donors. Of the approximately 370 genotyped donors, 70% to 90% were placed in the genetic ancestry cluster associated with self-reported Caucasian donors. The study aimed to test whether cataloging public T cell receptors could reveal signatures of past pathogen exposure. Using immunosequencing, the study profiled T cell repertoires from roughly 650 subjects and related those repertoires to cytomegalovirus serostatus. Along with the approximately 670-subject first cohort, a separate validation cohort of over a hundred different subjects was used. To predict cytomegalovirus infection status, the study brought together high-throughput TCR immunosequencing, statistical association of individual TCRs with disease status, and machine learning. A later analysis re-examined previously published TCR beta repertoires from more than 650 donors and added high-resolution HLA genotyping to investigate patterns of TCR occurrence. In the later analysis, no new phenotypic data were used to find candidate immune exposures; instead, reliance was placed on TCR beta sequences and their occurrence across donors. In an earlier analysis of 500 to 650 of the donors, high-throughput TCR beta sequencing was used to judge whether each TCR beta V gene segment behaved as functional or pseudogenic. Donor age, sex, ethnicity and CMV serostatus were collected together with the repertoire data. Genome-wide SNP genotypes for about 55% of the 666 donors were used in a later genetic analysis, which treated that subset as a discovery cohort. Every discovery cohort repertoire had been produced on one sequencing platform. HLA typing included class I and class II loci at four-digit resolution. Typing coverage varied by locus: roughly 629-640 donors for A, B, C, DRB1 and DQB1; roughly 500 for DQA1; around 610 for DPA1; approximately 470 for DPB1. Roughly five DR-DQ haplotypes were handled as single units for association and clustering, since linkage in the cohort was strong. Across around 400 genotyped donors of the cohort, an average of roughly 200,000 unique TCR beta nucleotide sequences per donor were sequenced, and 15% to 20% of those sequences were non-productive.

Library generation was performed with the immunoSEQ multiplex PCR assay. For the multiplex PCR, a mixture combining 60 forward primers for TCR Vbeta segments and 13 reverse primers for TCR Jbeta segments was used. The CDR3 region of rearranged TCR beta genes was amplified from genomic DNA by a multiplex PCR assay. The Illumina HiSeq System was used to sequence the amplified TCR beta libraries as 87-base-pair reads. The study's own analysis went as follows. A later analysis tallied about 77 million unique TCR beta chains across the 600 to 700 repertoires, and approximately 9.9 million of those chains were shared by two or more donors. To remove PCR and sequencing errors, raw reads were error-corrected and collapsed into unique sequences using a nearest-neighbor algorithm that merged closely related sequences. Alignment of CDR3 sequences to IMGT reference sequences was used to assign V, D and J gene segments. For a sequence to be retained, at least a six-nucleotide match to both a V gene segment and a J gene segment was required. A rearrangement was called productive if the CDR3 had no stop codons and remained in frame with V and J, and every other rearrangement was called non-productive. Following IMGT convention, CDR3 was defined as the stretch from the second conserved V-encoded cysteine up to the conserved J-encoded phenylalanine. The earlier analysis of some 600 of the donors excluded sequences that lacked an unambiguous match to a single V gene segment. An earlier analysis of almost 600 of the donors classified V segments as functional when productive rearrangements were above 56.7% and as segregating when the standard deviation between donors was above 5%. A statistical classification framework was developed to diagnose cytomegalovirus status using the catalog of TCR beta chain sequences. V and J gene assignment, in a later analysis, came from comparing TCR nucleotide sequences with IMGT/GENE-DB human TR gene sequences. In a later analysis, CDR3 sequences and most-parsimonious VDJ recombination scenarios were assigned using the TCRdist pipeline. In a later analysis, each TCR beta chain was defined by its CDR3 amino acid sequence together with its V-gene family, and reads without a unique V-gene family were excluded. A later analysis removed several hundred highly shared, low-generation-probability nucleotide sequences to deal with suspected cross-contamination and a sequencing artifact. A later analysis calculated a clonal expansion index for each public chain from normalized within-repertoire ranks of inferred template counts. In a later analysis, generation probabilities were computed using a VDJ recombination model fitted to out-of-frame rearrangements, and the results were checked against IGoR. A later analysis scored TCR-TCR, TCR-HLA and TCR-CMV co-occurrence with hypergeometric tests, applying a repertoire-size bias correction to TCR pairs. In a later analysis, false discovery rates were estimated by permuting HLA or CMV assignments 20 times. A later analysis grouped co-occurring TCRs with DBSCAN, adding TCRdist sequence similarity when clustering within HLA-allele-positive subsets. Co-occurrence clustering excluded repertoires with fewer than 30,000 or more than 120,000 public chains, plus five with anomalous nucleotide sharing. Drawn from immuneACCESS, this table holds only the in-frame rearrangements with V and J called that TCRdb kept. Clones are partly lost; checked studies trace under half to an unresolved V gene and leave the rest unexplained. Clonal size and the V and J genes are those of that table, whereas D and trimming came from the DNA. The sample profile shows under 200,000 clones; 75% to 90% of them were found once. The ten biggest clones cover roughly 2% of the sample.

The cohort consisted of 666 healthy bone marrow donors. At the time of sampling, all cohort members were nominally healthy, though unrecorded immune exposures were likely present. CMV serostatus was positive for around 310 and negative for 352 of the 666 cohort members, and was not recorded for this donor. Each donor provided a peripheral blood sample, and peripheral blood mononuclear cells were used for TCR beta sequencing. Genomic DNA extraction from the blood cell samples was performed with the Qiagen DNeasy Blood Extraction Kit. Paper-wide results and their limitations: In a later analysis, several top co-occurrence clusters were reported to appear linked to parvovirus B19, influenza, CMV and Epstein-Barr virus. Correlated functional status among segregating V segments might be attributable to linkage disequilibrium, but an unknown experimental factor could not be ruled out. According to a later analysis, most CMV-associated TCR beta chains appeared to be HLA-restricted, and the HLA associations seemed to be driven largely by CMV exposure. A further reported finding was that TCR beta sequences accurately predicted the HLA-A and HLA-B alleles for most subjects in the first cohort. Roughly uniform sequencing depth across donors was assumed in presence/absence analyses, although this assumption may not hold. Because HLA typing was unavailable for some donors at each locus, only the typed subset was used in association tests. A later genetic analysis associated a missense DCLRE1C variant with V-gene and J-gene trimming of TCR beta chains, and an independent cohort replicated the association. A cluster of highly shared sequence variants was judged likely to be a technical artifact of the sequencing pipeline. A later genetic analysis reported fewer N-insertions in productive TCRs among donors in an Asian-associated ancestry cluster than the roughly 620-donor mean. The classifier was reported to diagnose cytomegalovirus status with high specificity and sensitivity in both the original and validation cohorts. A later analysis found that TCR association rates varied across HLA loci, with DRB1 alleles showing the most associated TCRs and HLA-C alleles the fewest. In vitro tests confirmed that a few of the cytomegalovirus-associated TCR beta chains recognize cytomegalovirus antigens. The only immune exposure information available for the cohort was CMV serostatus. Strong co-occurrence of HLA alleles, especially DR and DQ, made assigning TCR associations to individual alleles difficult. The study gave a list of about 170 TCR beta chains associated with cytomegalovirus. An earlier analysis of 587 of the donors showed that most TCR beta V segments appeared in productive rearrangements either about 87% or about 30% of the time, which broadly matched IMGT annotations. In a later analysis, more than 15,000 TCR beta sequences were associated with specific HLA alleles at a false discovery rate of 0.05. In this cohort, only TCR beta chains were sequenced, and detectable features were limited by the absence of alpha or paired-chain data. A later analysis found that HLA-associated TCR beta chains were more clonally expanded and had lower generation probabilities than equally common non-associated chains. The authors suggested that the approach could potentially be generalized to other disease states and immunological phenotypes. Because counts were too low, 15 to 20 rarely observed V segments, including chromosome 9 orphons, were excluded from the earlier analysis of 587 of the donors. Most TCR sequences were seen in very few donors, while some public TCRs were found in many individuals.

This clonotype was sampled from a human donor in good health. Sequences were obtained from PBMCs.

At the DNA level, the sequence is TGTGCCAGCAGCACCATCGGGACACCATGTGAAGCTTTCTTT. Its coded protein is CASSTIGTPCEAFF. The sequence is built from TRBV5-6 and TRBJ1-1; a weak D assignment points to TRBD1 (6 bases agree). The CDR3 goes from the cysteine to the phenylalanine over 14 residues. The kept DNA is CDR3 alone, 42 bases in frame from the first base. CDR1 and CDR2 were assigned from the germline V gene as SGHDT and YYEEEE. The trim is 4 bases for V and 7 bases for J, with a gap of 17 bases between the germline ends.